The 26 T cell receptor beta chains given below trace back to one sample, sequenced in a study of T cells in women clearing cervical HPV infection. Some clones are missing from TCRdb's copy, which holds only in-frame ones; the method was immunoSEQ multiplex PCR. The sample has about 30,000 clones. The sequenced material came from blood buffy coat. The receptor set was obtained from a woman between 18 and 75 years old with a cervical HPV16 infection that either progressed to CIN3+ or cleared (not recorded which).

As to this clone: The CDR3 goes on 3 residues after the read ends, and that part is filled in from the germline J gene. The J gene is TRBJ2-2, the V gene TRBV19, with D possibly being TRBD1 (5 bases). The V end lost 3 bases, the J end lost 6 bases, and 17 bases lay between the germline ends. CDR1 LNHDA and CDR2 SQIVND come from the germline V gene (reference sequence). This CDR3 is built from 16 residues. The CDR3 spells CASSIQQEGFAGELFF. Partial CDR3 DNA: TGTGCCAGTAGTATTCAACAGGAAGGGTTTGCCGGGGAG. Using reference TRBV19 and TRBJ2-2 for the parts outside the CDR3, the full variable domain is DGGITQSPKYLFRKEGQNVTLSCEQNLNHDAMYWYRQDPGQGLRLIYYSQIVNDFQKGDIAEGYSVSREKKESFPLTVTSAQKNPTAFYLCASSIQQEGFAGELFFGEGSRLTVL.

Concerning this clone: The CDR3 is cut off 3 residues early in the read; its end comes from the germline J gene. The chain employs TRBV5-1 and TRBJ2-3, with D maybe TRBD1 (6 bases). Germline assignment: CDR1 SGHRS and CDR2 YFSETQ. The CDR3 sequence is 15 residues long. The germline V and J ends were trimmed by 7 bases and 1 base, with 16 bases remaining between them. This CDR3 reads CASHRDTQRTDTQYF. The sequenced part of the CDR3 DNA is TGCGCCAGCCACCGGGACACCCAACGCACAGATACG.

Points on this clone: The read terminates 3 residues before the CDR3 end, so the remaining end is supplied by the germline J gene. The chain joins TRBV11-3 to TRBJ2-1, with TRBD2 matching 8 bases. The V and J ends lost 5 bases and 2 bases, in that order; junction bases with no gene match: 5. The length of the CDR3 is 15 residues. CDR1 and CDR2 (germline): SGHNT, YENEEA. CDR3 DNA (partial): TGTGCCAGCAGCCCCAGCGGGGGAGCCTACAATGAG. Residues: CASSPSGGAYNE. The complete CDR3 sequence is CASSPSGGAYNEQFF.

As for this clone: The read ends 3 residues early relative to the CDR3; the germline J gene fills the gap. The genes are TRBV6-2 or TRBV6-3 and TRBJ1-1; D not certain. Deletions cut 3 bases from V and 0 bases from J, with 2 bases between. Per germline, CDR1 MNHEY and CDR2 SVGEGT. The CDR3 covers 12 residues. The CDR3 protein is CASSYMNTEAFF. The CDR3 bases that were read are TGTGCCAGCAGTTATATGAACACTGAA.

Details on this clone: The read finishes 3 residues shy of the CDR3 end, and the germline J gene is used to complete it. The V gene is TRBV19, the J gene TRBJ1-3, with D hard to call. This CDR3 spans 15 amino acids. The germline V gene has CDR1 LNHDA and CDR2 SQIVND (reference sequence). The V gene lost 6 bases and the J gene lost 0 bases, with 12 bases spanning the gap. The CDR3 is CASRTPRSSGNTIYF. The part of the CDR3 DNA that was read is TGTGCCAGTAGAACCCCCAGGAGCTCTGGAAACACC. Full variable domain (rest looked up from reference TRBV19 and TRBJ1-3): DGGITQSPKYLFRKEGQNVTLSCEQNLNHDAMYWYRQDPGQGLRLIYYSQIVNDFQKGDIAEGYSVSREKKESFPLTVTSAQKNPTAFYLCASRTPRSSGNTIYFGEGSWLTVV.

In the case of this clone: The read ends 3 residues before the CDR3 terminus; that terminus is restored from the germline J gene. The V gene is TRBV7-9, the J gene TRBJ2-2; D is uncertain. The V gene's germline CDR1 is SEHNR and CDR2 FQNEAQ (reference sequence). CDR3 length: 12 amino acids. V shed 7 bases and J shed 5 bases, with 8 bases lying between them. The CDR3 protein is CASTHGTGELFF. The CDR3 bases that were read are TGTGCCAGCACCCACGGGACCGGGGAG. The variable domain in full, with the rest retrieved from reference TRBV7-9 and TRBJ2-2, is DTGVSQNPRHKITKRGQNVTFRCDPISEHNRLYWYRQTLGQGPEFLTYFQNEAQLEKSRLLSDRFSAERPKGSFSTLEIQRTEQGDSAMYLCASTHGTGELFFGEGSRLTVL.

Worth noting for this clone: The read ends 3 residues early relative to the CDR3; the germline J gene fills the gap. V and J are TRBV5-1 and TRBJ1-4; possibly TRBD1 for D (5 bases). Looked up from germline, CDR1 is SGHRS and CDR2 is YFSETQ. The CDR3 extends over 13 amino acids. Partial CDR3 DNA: TGCGCCAGCAGCACAGGCCTGCTTTCACCA. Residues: CASSTGLLSP. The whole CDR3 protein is CASSTGLLSPLFF.

CDR3 protein: CASGAGDTEAFF. CDR3 bases read: TGTGCCAGCGGTGCCGGGGACACTGAA. The chain uses TRBV6-1 and TRBJ1-1, with D unclear. With the read ending 3 residues before the CDR3 end, the germline J gene is used to fill in that end. There are 12 residues in the CDR3. CDR1 MNHNS and CDR2 SASEGT come from the germline V gene. Trimming pared 8 bases from V and 3 bases from J, leaving 10 bases between.

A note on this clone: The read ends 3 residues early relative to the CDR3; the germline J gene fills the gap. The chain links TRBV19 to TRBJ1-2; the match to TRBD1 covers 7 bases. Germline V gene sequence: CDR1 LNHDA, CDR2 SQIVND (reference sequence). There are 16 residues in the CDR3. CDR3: CASSNPRTGHTDTYTF. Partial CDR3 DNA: TGTGCCAGTAGTAACCCCAGGACAGGACACACAGATACC.

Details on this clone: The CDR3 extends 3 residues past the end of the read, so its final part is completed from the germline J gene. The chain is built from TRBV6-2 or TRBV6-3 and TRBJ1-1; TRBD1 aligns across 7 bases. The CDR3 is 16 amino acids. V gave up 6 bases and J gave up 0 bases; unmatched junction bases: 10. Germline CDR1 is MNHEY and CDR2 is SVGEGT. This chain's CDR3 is CASSPWDSGLNTEAFF. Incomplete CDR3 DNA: TGTGCCAGCAGCCCCTGGGACAGCGGTTTGAACACTGAA.

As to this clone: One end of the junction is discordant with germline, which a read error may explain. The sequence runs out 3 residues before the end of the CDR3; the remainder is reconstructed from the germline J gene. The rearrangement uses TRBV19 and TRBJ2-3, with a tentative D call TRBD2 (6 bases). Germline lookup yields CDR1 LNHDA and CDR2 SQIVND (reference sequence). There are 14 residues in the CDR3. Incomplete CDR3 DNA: TGTGTCAGTAGTACGGGCGGGGTAACAGATACG. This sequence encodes CVSSTGGVTDT. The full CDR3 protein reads CVSSTGGVTDTQYF.

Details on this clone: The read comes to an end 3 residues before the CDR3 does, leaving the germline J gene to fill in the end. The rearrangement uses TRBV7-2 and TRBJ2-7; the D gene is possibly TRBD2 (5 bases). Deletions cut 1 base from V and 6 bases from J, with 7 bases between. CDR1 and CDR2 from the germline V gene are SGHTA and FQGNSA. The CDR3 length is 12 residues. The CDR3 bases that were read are TGTGCCAGCAGCTTAGGGCGGGTCGAG. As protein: CASSLGRVE. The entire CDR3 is CASSLGRVEQYF. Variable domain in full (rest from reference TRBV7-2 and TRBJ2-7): GAGVSQSPSNKVTEKGKDVELRCDPISGHTALYWYRQSLGQGLEFLIYFQGNSAPDKSGLPSDRFSAERTGGSVSTLTIQRTQQEDSAVYLCASSLGRVEQYFGPGTRLTVT.

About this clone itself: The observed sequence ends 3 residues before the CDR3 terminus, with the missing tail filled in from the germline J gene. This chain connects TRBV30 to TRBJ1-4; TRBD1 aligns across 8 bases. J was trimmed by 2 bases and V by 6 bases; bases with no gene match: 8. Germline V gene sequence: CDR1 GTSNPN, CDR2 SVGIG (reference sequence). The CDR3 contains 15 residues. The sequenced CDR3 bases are TGTGCCTGTTCGCGAGACAGGGGTACTAATGAAAAA. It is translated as CACSRDRGTNEK. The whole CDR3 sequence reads CACSRDRGTNEKLFF.

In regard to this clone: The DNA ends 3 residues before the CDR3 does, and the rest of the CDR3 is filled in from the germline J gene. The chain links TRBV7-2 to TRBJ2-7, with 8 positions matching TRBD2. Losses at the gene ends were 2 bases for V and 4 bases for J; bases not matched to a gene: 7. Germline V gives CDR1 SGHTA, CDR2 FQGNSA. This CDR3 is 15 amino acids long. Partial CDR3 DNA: TGTGCCAGCAGCTTAAGTGGGACTAGAGGTTACGAG. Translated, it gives CASSLSGTRGYE. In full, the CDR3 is CASSLSGTRGYEQYF.

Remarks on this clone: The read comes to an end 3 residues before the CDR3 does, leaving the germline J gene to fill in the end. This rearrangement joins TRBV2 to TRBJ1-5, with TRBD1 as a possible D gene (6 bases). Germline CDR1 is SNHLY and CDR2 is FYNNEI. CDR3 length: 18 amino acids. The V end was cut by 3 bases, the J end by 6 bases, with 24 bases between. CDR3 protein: CASSDVGGIEGIGQPQHF. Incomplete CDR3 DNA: TGTGCCAGCAGTGATGTAGGGGGTATCGAGGGGATCGGTCAGCCC.

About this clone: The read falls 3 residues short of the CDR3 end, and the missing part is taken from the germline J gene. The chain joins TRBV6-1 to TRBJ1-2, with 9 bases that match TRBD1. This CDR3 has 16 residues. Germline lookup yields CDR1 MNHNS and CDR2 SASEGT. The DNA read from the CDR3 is TGTGCCAGCAGTGGCAACCGGGGAGACAGGGGGGACGAG. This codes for CASSGNRGDRGDE. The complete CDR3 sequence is CASSGNRGDRGDEYTF.

The covered CDR3 bases are TGCAGCGCCGCCCGGGACAGCTTTGAAAAG. Protein: CSAARDSFEK. Given in full, the CDR3 is CSAARDSFEKLFF. The J gene is TRBJ2-2, the V gene TRBV29-1, with TRBD1 matching over 7 bases. The read ends 3 residues shy of where the CDR3 ends; the end is completed using the germline J gene. CDR1 SQVTM and CDR2 ANQGSEA come from the germline V gene. The CDR3 consists of 13 residues.

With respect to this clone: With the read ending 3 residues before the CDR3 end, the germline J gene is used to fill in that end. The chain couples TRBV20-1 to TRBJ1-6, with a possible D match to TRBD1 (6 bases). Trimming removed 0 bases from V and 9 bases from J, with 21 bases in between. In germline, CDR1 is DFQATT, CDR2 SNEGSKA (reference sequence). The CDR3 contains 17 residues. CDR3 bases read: TGCAGTGCTAGAGATGCCCAGGGGTCCCCAAATTCTTCACCC. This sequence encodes CSARDAQGSPNSSP. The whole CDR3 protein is CSARDAQGSPNSSPLHF.

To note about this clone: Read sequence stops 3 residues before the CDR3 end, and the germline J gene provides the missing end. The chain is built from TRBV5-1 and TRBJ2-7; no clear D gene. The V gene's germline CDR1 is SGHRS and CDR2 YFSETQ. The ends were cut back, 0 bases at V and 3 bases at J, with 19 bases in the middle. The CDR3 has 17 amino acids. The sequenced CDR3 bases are TGCGCCAGCAGCTTGGCCGAGTACAGATCGGCTTACTACGAG. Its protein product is CASSLAEYRSAYYE. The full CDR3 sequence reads CASSLAEYRSAYYEQYF.

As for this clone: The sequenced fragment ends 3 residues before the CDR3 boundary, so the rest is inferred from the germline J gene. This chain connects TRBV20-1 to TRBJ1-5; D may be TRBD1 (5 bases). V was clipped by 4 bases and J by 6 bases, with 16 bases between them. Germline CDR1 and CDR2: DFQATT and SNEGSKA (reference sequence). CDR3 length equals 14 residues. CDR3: CSAIGRVPGQPQHF. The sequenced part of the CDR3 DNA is TGCAGTGCTATTGGCAGGGTCCCTGGTCAGCCC.

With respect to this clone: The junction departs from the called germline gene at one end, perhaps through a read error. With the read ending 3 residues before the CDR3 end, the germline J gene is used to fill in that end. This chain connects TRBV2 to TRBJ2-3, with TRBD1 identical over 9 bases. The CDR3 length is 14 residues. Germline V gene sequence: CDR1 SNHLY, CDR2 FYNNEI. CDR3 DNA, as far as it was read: TGTGCCAGCAGAACAGGGGGCTGGTCAGAGACG. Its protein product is CASRTGGWSET. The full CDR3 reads CASRTGGWSETQYF.

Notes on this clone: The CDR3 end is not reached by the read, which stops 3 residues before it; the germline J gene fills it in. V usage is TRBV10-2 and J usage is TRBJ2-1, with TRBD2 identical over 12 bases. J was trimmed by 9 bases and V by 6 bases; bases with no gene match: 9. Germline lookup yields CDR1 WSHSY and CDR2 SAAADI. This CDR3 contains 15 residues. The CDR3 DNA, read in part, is TGCGCCAGCAGGTCTAGCGGGGGGGCCGAACGTGAG. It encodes CASRSSGGAERE. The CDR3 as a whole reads CASRSSGGAEREQFF.

The CDR3 protein is CASSLALAGGPGIQYF. The sequenced CDR3 bases are TGCGCCAGCAGCTTGGCACTAGCGGGAGGGCCCGGGATT. The chain employs TRBV5-1 and TRBJ2-4; TRBD2 matches 13 bases. Sequencing ends 3 residues short of the CDR3 end; the germline J gene provides the rest. The CDR3 extends over 16 amino acids. Per the germline V gene, CDR1 is SGHRS and CDR2 is YFSETQ.

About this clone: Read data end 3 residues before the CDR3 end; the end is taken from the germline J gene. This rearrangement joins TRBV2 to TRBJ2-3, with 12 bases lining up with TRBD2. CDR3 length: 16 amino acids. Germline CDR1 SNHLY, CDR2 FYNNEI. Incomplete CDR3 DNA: TGTGCCAGCAGTTACCTGACTAGCGGGAGTGGGGAGACG. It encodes CASSYLTSGSGET. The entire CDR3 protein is CASSYLTSGSGETQYF. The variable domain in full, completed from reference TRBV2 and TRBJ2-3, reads EPEVTQTPSHQVTQMGQEVILRCVPISNHLYFYWYRQILGQKVEFLVSFYNNEISEKSEIFDDQFSVERPDGSNFTLKIRSTKLEDSAMYFCASSYLTSGSGETQYFGPGTRLTVL.

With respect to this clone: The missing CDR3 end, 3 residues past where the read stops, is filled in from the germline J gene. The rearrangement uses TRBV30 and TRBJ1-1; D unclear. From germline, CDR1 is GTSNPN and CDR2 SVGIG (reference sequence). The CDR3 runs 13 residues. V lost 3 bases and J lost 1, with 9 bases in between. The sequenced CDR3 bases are TGTGCCTGGAGCGGTCCGAGGAACACTGAA. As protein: CAWSGPRNTE. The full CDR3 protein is CAWSGPRNTEAFF.

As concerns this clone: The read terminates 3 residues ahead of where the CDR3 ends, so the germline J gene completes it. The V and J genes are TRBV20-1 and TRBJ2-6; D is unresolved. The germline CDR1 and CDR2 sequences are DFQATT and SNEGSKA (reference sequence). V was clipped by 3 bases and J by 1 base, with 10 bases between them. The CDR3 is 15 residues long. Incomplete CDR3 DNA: TGCAGTGCTAGTGTCCAAAAATCTGGGGCCAACGTC. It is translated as CSASVQKSGANV. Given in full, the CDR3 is CSASVQKSGANVLTF.